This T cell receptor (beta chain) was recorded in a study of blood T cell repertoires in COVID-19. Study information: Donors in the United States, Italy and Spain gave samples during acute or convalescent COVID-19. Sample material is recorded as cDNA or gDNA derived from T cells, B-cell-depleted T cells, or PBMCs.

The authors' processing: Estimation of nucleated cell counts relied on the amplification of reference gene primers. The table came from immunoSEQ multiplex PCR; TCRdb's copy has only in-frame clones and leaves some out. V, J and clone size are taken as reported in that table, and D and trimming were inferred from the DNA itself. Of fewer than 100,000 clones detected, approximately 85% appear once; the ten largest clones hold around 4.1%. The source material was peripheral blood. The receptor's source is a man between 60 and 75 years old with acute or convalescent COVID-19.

The DNA of the CDR3 is TGTGCCAGCAGCTCCGACAGGGCGGAGACCCAGTACTTC. This sequence encodes CASSSDRAETQYF. The rearrangement links TRBV7-3 to TRBJ2-5; 7 bases are a match to TRBD1. This CDR3 contains 13 residues. Germline V gene data show CDR1 as SGHTA and CDR2 as FQGTGA. Trimming at V came to 4 bases and at J to 5 bases, leaving 4 bases not matched to a gene. The full variable domain, rest sourced from reference TRBV7-3 and TRBJ2-5, is GAGVSQTPSNKVTEKGKYVELRCDPISGHTALYWYRQSLGQGPEFLIYFQGTGAADDSGLPNDRFFAVRPEGSVSTLKIQRTERGDSAVYLCASSSDRAETQYFGPGTRLLVL.